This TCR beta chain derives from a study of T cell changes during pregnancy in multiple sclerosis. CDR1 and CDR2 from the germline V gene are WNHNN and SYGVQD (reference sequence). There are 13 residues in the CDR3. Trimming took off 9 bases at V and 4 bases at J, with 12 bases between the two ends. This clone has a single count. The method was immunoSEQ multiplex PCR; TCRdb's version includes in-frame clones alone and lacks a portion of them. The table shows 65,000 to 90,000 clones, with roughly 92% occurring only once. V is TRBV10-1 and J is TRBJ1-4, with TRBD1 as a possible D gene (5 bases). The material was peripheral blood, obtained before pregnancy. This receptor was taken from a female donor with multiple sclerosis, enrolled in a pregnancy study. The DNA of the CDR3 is TGCGCCAGTCCTAAGGGGAATAATGAAAAACTGTTTTTT. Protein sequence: CASPKGNNEKLFF.